This T cell receptor (beta chain) was identified in a study of post-analysis software for immune sequencing data. As for the study in general: There were relapsing-remitting, secondary progressive and progressive-relapsing multiple sclerosis among the disease courses included.

This clonotype was counted only a few times. The antigen is not known. A junction end diverges from the germline sequence, so it may reflect a read error. Libraries were made from TCR beta cDNA, and they carried unique molecular identifiers. TCRdb itself ran the PCR reads through MiXCR, one entry per CDR3 protein. The data hold fewer than 900,000 distinct CDR3 sequences, with under 60% observed a single time. The CDR3 is 13 residues long. Germline V gene data show CDR1 as SSHAT and CDR2 as FNYEAQ (reference sequence). Study-level findings and limits: Roughly 5 TRBV segments (TRBV5-6, TRBV5-1 and TRBV20-1 among them) occurred more frequently in patients than in controls.

This sequence originates from a girl between 5 and 17 years old with multiple sclerosis. Sample: blood. The chain links TRBV7-7 to TRBJ2-5; no clear D gene. The CDR3 DNA follows: TGTGCTAGCAGCCCCCCTAGTTCAGAGACCCAGTACTTC. This sequence encodes CASSPPSSETQYF.